This is a list of T cell receptor beta chains from one sample in a study of blood T cell repertoires in COVID-19. The table came from immunoSEQ multiplex PCR; TCRdb's copy has only in-frame clones and leaves some out. Of fewer than 150,000 clones listed, around 87% are singletons. Sequenced material: peripheral blood. The receptors originated from a woman aged 35 to 49 with acute or convalescent COVID-19. Both conserved end residues are part of each CDR3. The D gene is left open where the match is weak. Size is stated for part of the rows, as once, few or many counts, or as a class when the clone is expanded.

CDR3 length,J gene,V gene,clone size,D gene,CDR3 DNA,CDR3 protein
14,TRBJ1-1,TRBV19,NA,NA,TGTGCCAGTAGTGTGTACGTTTCGGACACTGAAGCTTTCTTT,CASSVYVSDTEAFF
15,TRBJ2-7,TRBV6-6,few,TRBD1,TGTGCCAGCAGTTACTCGGTCAGGGGGCCTTACGAGCAGTACTTC,CASSYSVRGPYEQYF
15,TRBJ2-5,TRBV6-5,NA,TRBD2,TGTGCCAGCGGGACTAGCGGGGGGGCCGAAGAGACCCAGTACTTC,CASGTSGGAEETQYF
15,TRBJ2-1,TRBV27,NA,NA,TGTGCCAGCAGTTTCTACCCGACTGAATCCAATGAGCAGTTCTTC,CASSFYPTESNEQFF
14,TRBJ2-3,TRBV5-1,NA,TRBD2,TGCGCCAGCAGCTCGACTAGCGGGGAGCCTACGCAGTATTTT,CASSSTSGEPTQYF
15,TRBJ2-7,TRBV7-2,NA,TRBD1,TGTGCCAGCAGCCAGGGACAGGCGAGGGTCTACGAGCAGTACTTC,CASSQGQARVYEQYF
12,TRBJ1-1,TRBV5-4,NA,NA,TGTGCCAGCAGCCCCCGGAACACTGAAGCTTTCTTT,CASSPRNTEAFF
15,TRBJ2-1,TRBV5-4,NA,TRBD2,TGTGCCAGCAGTCGGGGTAGCGGGCGCTACAATGAGCAGTTCTTC,CASSRGSGRYNEQFF
14,TRBJ2-2,TRBV5-5,NA,NA,TGTGCCAGCAGCCCCACCGGGGTCACCGGGGAGCTGTTTTTT,CASSPTGVTGELFF
13,TRBJ1-5,TRBV10-3,NA,TRBD1,TGTGCCATTCAGGGGGCTCGCAATCAGCCCCAGCATTTT,CAIQGARNQPQHF
13,TRBJ1-2,TRBV7-2,NA,TRBD1,TGTGCCAGCAGCTTAGATAGGGGGCGAGGCTACACCTTC,CASSLDRGRGYTF
15,TRBJ1-1,TRBV5-4,NA,TRBD1,TGTGCCAGCACTTGGACAGGGATTATGAACACTGAAGCTTTCTTT,CASTWTGIMNTEAFF
15,TRBJ2-6,TRBV5-8,NA,NA,TGTGCCAGCAGCTTGGGAGGGACTGGGGCCAACGTCCTGACTTTC,CASSLGGTGANVLTF
18,TRBJ2-2,TRBV5-4,NA,TRBD2,TGTGCCAGCAGCTTGGGGGAACTAGCGGGAGCGCGGATCGGGGAGCTGTTTTTT,CASSLGELAGARIGELFF
16,TRBJ2-4,TRBV9,NA,NA,TGTGCCAGCAGCTTAGGACACTTTCTAGCCAAAAACATTCAGTACTTC,CASSLGHFLAKNIQYF
15,TRBJ2-1,TRBV12-5,NA,TRBD2,TGTGCTAGTGGTTCGCAGCTAGCGGGAGGGGGTGAGCAGTTCTTC,CASGSQLAGGGEQFF
16,TRBJ2-5,TRBV29-1,NA,NA,TGCAGCGTAGGCCCGCGAGTGGGCGCGGGGCAAGAGACCCAGTACTTC,CSVGPRVGAGQETQYF
15,TRBJ1-2,TRBV20-1,NA,NA,TGCAGTGCTAGTCCGGGGAATAATATTGGCTATGGCTACACCTTC,CSASPGNNIGYGYTF
16,TRBJ2-3,TRBV7-9,few,TRBD2,TGTGCCAGCAGCCCGGGACTAGCGAGTTCCACAGATACGCAGTATTTT,CASSPGLASSTDTQYF
16,TRBJ1-2,TRBV13,NA,NA,TGTGCCAGCAGACCAACCGTAGACATTCCTAACTATGGCTACACCTTC,CASRPTVDIPNYGYTF
16,TRBJ2-5,TRBV7-5,NA,NA,TGTGTCAGAAGCCAACCACTAGCGGGGGGGGAAGAGACCCAGTACTTC,CVRSQPLAGGEETQYF
19,TRBJ2-6,TRBV7-3,once,TRBD1,TGTGCCAGCAGCTTAATTCCAGGGACAGACAGCTCTGGGGCCAACGTCCTGACTTTC,CASSLIPGTDSSGANVLTF
16,TRBJ1-3,TRBV5-1,NA,NA,TGCGCCAGCAGCTTGGTTCCGCTGAGCTCTGGAAACACCATATATTTT,CASSLVPLSSGNTIYF
18,TRBJ2-3,TRBV4-3,NA,TRBD2,TGCGCCAGCAGCCAAGGAGCTAGCGGGGATTACTCCACAGATACGCAGTATTTT,CASSQGASGDYSTDTQYF
14,TRBJ2-5,TRBV19,NA,NA,TGTGCCAGTAGTGTGGGAGACAGGCGGGAGACCCAGTACTTC,CASSVGDRRETQYF
12,TRBJ1-1,TRBV19,NA,NA,TGTGCCAGTAGCGTAGAGGTATCTGAAGCTTTCTTT,CASSVEVSEAFF
15,TRBJ2-1,TRBV19,NA,NA,TGTGCCAGTAGTTTGAGGCCCTTGAATTACAATGAGCAGTTCTTC,CASSLRPLNYNEQFF
13,TRBJ2-7,TRBV7-9,NA,TRBD1,TGTGCCAGCCGACAGGGTGAATCCTACGAGCAGTACTTC,CASRQGESYEQYF
16,TRBJ1-3,TRBV2,NA,TRBD1,TGTGCCAGCAGTGATCCCCCCGACAGGGTGGGAAACACCATATATTTT,CASSDPPDRVGNTIYF
13,TRBJ1-1,TRBV9,NA,NA,TGTGCCAGCAGCGTAGAGCATAACACTGAAGCTTTCTTT,CASSVEHNTEAFF
15,TRBJ2-3,TRBV7-8,NA,TRBD1,TGTGCCAGCAGCCAACAGGGGCTTAGCACAGATACGCAGTATTTT,CASSQQGLSTDTQYF
14,TRBJ1-1,TRBV5-6,NA,NA,TGTGCCAGCAGCTTCAGAGCAGGGTACACTGAAGCTTTCTTT,CASSFRAGYTEAFF
15,TRBJ1-5,TRBV4-1,NA,NA,TGCGCCAGCAGCCAAACCCCCGGGAGCAATCAGCCCCAGCATTTT,CASSQTPGSNQPQHF
15,TRBJ1-2,TRBV7-2,NA,TRBD1,TGTGCCAGCAGCTTAGGGGGACAGGCTGGATATGGCTACACCTTC,CASSLGGQAGYGYTF
16,TRBJ1-2,TRBV6-4,NA,NA,TGTGCCAGCAGTGACTCGGGTATAGGGAGTCCCTATGGCTACACCTTC,CASSDSGIGSPYGYTF
19,TRBJ2-7,TRBV4-1,NA,NA,TGCGCCAGCAGCCAAGATCTTTCGTGGGGCTACACATTTGCCTACGAGCAGTACTTC,CASSQDLSWGYTFAYEQYF
15,TRBJ1-1,TRBV10-3,NA,TRBD1,TGTGCCACCCTACAGGGGCTGGGTAGAAACACTGAAGCTTTCTTT,CATLQGLGRNTEAFF
16,TRBJ2-3,TRBV29-1,NA,TRBD2,TGCAGCGTTGCCCTCACTAGCGGGGGACGCACAGATACGCAGTATTTT,CSVALTSGGRTDTQYF
15,TRBJ2-3,TRBV2,NA,TRBD2,TGTGCCAGCAGTGAGGGCGGGAGGGGCGCAGATACGCAGTATTTT,CASSEGGRGADTQYF
14,TRBJ1-1,TRBV5-6,NA,TRBD1,TGTGCCAGCGGGCTGACAGGGGGCCCCACTGAAGCTTTCTTT,CASGLTGGPTEAFF
13,TRBJ1-5,TRBV30,NA,NA,TGTGCTTACCAGGGCGGGAGGAATCAGCCCCAGCATTTT,CAYQGGRNQPQHF
11,TRBJ2-7,TRBV5-6,NA,NA,TGTGCCAGCAGCTGGGCAAACGAGCAGTACTTC,CASSWANEQYF
12,TRBJ1-1,TRBV29-1,NA,TRBD1,TGCAGCGTTAAAGGAATAGGGGGCGAAGCTTTCTTT,CSVKGIGGEAFF
14,TRBJ1-5,TRBV6-5,NA,NA,TGTGCCAGCAGTTACAACAGGGCCAATCAGCCCCAGCATTTT,CASSYNRANQPQHF
14,TRBJ2-3,TRBV13,NA,TRBD1,TGTGCCAGCAGCCCGGGACAGGGGACAGATACGCAGTATTTT,CASSPGQGTDTQYF
15,TRBJ1-3,TRBV6-5,NA,NA,TGTGCCAGCAGTTACAGAGTCCCTTCTGGAAACACCATATATTTT,CASSYRVPSGNTIYF
15,TRBJ2-1,TRBV5-1,NA,NA,TGCGCCAGCAGCTTGGGACTAGCCCTACAGGGTGAGCAGTTCTTC,CASSLGLALQGEQFF
15,TRBJ2-6,TRBV3-1/TRBV3-2,NA,NA,TGTGCCAGCAGCCACCCCGGGACACGCACGCGCGTCCTGACTTTC,CASSHPGTRTRVLTF
12,TRBJ2-3,TRBV2,NA,NA,TGTGCCAGCAGTGGTAGTCCAGATACGCAGTATTTT,CASSGSPDTQYF
13,TRBJ1-2,TRBV23-1,NA,NA,TGCGCCAGCTTACTCCCGGGGGTCTATGGCTACACCTTC,CASLLPGVYGYTF
13,TRBJ1-1,TRBV7-3,NA,NA,TGTGCCAGCAGCCTCGACCCGGGGACTGAAGCTTTCTTT,CASSLDPGTEAFF
13,TRBJ2-3,TRBV7-3,few,NA,TGTGCCAGCAGCTTAACCGAAGCAAATACGCAGTATTTT,CASSLTEANTQYF
14,TRBJ2-2,TRBV15,NA,TRBD1,TGTGCCACCAGCAGTGACAGGGAGTTCGGGGAGCTGTTTTTT,CATSSDREFGELFF